Presented here are 2 T cell receptor beta chains from one specimen sequenced in a study of T cell responses to AZD1222 COVID-19 vaccine. Repertoires were generated with immunoSEQ multiplex PCR, while TCRdb's copy carries only in-frame clones and drops some. The sample carries about 39,000 clones, about 88% recorded once. This material consisted of peripheral blood, taken 28 days after the second dose of the MenACWY control vaccine. The receptors come from an adult who received the MenACWY meningococcal vaccine as a control.

The chain combines TRBV28 with TRBJ2-1; D gene uncertain. Germline V lookup: CDR1 MDHEN, CDR2 SYDVKM. The CDR3 is 11 amino acids. Between the trimmed V and J ends, which lost 5 bases and 10 bases, there was a span of 9 bases. CDR3 loop: CASSMTREQFF. The DNA of the CDR3 is TGTGCCAGCAGTATGACGAGAGAGCAGTTCTTC.

The chain is built from TRBV6-1 and TRBJ1-6; no clear D. The germline V gene has CDR1 MNHNS and CDR2 SASEGT. The CDR3 extends over 16 amino acids. Trimming shortened V by 0 bases and J by 3 bases, and 9 bases separated the two germline ends. As DNA, the CDR3 is TGTGCCAGCAGTGAAGCGACCGTGGGCTATAATTCACCCCTCCACTTT. Amino acid sequence: CASSEATVGYNSPLHF.